The 24 T cell receptor beta chains below all came from one sample that was sequenced in a study of blood T cell repertoires in COVID-19. Here immunoSEQ multiplex PCR was the method, and the copy in TCRdb shows in-frame clones only, minus some. The sample includes tens of thousands of clones, 85% to 90% of them seen just once. What was sequenced was peripheral blood. Receptors originate from a man aged 50-59 years with acute or convalescent COVID-19.

This chain connects TRBV5-1 to TRBJ1-4, with D tentatively TRBD1 (5 bases). The germline CDR1 and CDR2 sequences are SGHRS and YFSETQ. The CDR3 loop spans 16 amino acids. Deletions cut 0 bases from V and 5 bases from J, with 14 bases between. The CDR3 reads CASSLGSGKANEKLFF. CDR3 DNA: TGCGCCAGCAGCTTGGGTTCAGGGAAGGCGAATGAAAAACTGTTTTTT.

The genes are TRBV10-3 and TRBJ1-1, with D unclear. Trimming took 1 base from V and 6 from J, leaving 6 bases between them. This CDR3 spans 12 amino acids. The V gene's germline CDR1 is ENHRY and CDR2 SYGVKD. CDR3 bases: TGTGCCATCAGTGAGTTTGAGGCTGAAGCTTTCTTT. Translated, it gives CAISEFEAEAFF.

The V call is TRBV2, the J call TRBJ2-2, with D perhaps matching TRBD1 (5 bases). The ends were cut back, 4 bases at V and 1 base at J, with 13 bases in the middle. CDR3 length equals 16 residues. CDR1 and CDR2 from the germline V gene are SNHLY and FYNNEI. The CDR3 is CASSGSKGLNTGELFF. CDR3 DNA sequence: TGTGCCAGCAGTGGGAGCAAGGGGCTGAACACCGGGGAGCTGTTTTTT.

This chain uses TRBV27 with TRBJ1-4; D call uncertain. Trimming cost V 10 bases and J 3 bases, with 15 bases left between them. The CDR3 is 14 amino acids. CDR1 and CDR2 from the germline V gene are MNHEY and SMNVEV (reference sequence). The CDR3 DNA follows: TGTGCCACCTCGAGGGCTGTGGCTAATGAAAAACTGTTTTTT. It translates to CATSRAVANEKLFF.

The V call is TRBV9, the J call TRBJ2-3; 11 nucleotides match TRBD2. The V gene's germline CDR1 is SGDLS and CDR2 YYNGEE. The CDR3 is 15 amino acids. Germline trimming cut 0 bases from V and 4 bases from J; bases unmatched to any gene: 1. CDR3 in amino acids: CASSVVAGGPDTQYF. CDR3 coding DNA: TGTGCCAGCAGCGTAGTAGCGGGAGGGCCAGATACGCAGTATTTT.

The rearrangement uses TRBV9 and TRBJ1-2; D may be TRBD1 (6 bases). V was pared by 3 bases and J by 7 bases, with 13 bases between. CDR1 and CDR2 from the germline V gene are SGDLS and YYNGEE. The CDR3 runs to 13 residues. CDR3 loop: CASSESPQGGYTF. CDR3 sequence (DNA): TGTGCCAGCAGCGAGTCTCCACAGGGTGGCTACACCTTC.

The gene calls are TRBV6-5 and TRBJ2-1; 7 nucleotides match TRBD2. There are 13 residues in the CDR3. Trimming at V came to 6 bases and at J to 6 bases, leaving 5 bases not matched to a gene. Per the germline V gene, CDR1 is MNHEY and CDR2 is SVGAGI. The chain's CDR3 is CASRPGLVNEQFF. CDR3 DNA sequence: TGTGCCAGCAGACCTGGACTAGTCAATGAGCAGTTCTTC.

The chain joins TRBV5-1 to TRBJ1-5, with 8 nucleotides matching TRBD1. The CDR3 runs to 16 residues. CDR1 and CDR2 (germline): SGHRS, YFSETQ. J lost 6 bases, V lost 1 base, and 9 bases had no gene match. CDR3 protein: CASSLSPGQGGQPQHF. The CDR3 DNA is TGCGCCAGCAGCTTGTCCCCTGGACAGGGAGGTCAGCCCCAGCATTTT.

The chain links TRBV7-2 to TRBJ1-4, with D unclear. Germline CDR1 reads SGHTA; CDR2 reads FQGNSA. The CDR3 is 15 amino acids. The V end was cut by 5 bases, the J end by 8 bases, with 18 bases between. In DNA, the CDR3 is TGTGCCAGCAGCGGTTGGGCAGGTTGGGAGGAAAAACTGTTTTTT. Translated, it gives CASSGWAGWEEKLFF.

V usage is TRBV3-1 (or the pseudogene TRBV3-2) and J usage is TRBJ1-2, with 7 bases aligning to TRBD1. With 4 bases clipped from V and 8 bases from J, the junction kept 7 bases outside the gene matches. CDR1 LGHDT and CDR2 YNNKEL come from the germline V gene (reference sequence). The CDR3 is 13 residues long. CDR3 protein: CASSPDRVGGYTF. In nucleotides, the CDR3 is TGTGCCAGCAGCCCAGACAGGGTGGGCGGCTACACCTTC.

This chain connects TRBV9 to TRBJ2-1; 7 bases match TRBD2. With V trimmed by 2 bases and J by 7 bases, 6 bases remained unmatched. The CDR3 totals 14 residues. Germline lookup yields CDR1 SGDLS and CDR2 YYNGEE. The DNA of the CDR3 is TGTGCCAGCAGCGTCTCAGCGGGGTGGAATGAGCAGTTCTTC. Protein sequence: CASSVSAGWNEQFF. Full variable domain (outside the CDR3, taken from reference TRBV9 and TRBJ2-1): DSGVTQTPKHLITATGQRVTLRCSPRSGDLSVYWYQQSLDQGLQFLIQYYNGEERAKGNILERFSAQQFPDLHSELNLSSLELGDSALYFCASSVSAGWNEQFFGPGTRLTVL.

The CDR3 sequence is CASSLVTDTEAFF. The CDR3 DNA sequence: TGCGCCAGCAGCTTGGTCACAGACACTGAAGCTTTCTTT. The chain is built from TRBV5-1 and TRBJ1-1; D is uncertain. V dropped 0 bases and J dropped 3 bases, with 6 bases sitting between them. This CDR3 has 13 residues. Germline CDR1 is SGHRS and CDR2 is YFSETQ.

J is TRBJ2-5 and V is TRBV7-9, with D possibly matching TRBD2 (6 bases). The CDR3 has 15 residues. V dropped 1 base and J dropped 5 bases, with 14 bases sitting between them. CDR1 is SEHNR, CDR2 FQNEAQ, per germline (reference sequence). The CDR3 DNA reads as TGTGCCAGCAGCTTAGGGCGGGACTTCTTGGAGACCCAGTACTTC. It codes for CASSLGRDFLETQYF. Using reference TRBV7-9 and TRBJ2-5 for the parts outside the CDR3, the full variable domain is DTGVSQNPRHKITKRGQNVTFRCDPISEHNRLYWYRQTLGQGPEFLTYFQNEAQLEKSRLLSDRFSAERPKGSFSTLEIQRTEQGDSAMYLCASSLGRDFLETQYFGPGTRLLVL.

The genes are TRBV29-1 and TRBJ2-4, with D maybe TRBD1 (5 bases). V gave up 1 base and J gave up 3 bases, with 10 bases separating them. Germline CDR1 is SQVTM and CDR2 is ANQGSEA. This CDR3 has 14 residues. CDR3 nucleotides: TGCAGCGTTGAAGCCGTAGGGGTCAAAAACATTCAGTACTTC. Protein sequence: CSVEAVGVKNIQYF.

The V gene is TRBV19, the J gene TRBJ1-1, with 7 bases aligning to TRBD1. From germline, CDR1 is LNHDA and CDR2 SQIVND (reference sequence). The CDR3 is 13 residues long. The J segment lost 8 bases and the V segment lost 5 bases, leaving 8 bases of the junction unmatched. In DNA, the CDR3 is TGTGCCAGTAGTTTAACACCGGACAGGGAAGCTTTCTTT. Protein product: CASSLTPDREAFF.

The V call is TRBV14, the J call TRBJ2-1; D remains unclear. The V gene lost 1 base and the J gene lost 6 bases, with 7 bases spanning the gap. The CDR3 spans 13 residues. Per germline, CDR1 SGHDN and CDR2 FVKESK. The CDR3 nucleotides are TGTGCCAGCAGCCAAGCTTGGCTCAATGAGCAGTTCTTC. It codes for CASSQAWLNEQFF.

CDR3 sequence: CASSWTGYGYTF. The CDR3 bases are TGTGCCAGCAGTTGGACAGGCTATGGCTACACCTTC. The rearrangement joins TRBV6-5 to TRBJ1-2, with 7 bases aligning to TRBD1. The CDR3 is made up of 12 amino acids. The germline V gene encodes CDR1 MNHEY and CDR2 SVGAGI. The trim removed 4 bases at V and 4 bases at J, leaving 0 bases unmatched.

This sequence joins TRBV29-1 and TRBJ1-5; 8 bases line up with TRBD1. Germline V gene sequence: CDR1 SQVTM, CDR2 ANQGSEA. After removal of 6 bases from V and 6 bases from J, the junction contained 7 bases not matched to a gene. The CDR3 loop spans 13 amino acids. CDR3 DNA: TGCAGCGTCATGGACAGGGAAAGTCAGCCCCAGCATTTT. Its translation is CSVMDRESQPQHF.

The rearrangement joins TRBV7-9 to TRBJ1-3, with unresolved D. V lost 3 bases, J lost 4 bases, and 13 bases lay in between. Germline V CDR1 and CDR2: SEHNR, FQNEAQ (reference sequence). This CDR3 contains 15 residues. CDR3 nucleotides: TGTGCCAGCAGCTTGCCCGGGTCCGGCGGAAACACCATATATTTT. Translating gives CASSLPGSGGNTIYF.

This chain connects TRBV6-4 to TRBJ2-3, with TRBD2 matching 7 bases. Per germline, CDR1 MRHNA and CDR2 SNTAGT. V was pared by 9 bases and J by 7 bases, with 7 bases of the junction left unmatched. There are 12 residues in the CDR3. The CDR3 DNA reads as TGTGCCAGTAAATACGGGGGGAATACGCAGTATTTT. Encoded protein: CASKYGGNTQYF.

The rearrangement links TRBV15 to TRBJ2-7, with 10 bases matching TRBD1. V shed 0 bases and J 4 bases; nucleotides not matched to a gene: 6. The CDR3 length is 16 residues. Germline values: CDR1 LNHNV, CDR2 YYDKDF (reference sequence). The CDR3 is CATSRDGSGQGYEQYF. CDR3 DNA: TGTGCCACCAGCAGAGACGGGTCGGGACAGGGGTACGAGCAGTACTTC.

This CDR3 is CASSETSGTFQQFF. CDR3 nucleotides: TGTGCCAGCAGTGAAACTAGCGGGACTTTCCAGCAGTTCTTC. The rearrangement links TRBV6-1 to TRBJ2-1, with 10 bases fitting TRBD2. The CDR3 runs 14 residues. V shed 2 bases and J 11 bases; nucleotides not matched to a gene: 6. Germline assignment: CDR1 MNHNS and CDR2 SASEGT.

This clone was observed a single time. The V gene is TRBV7-6, the J gene TRBJ1-5; perhaps TRBD1 as D (5 bases). Trimming pared 5 bases from V and 0 bases from J, leaving 14 bases between. This CDR3 is built from 16 residues. Germline V CDR1 and CDR2: SGHVS, FNYEAQ. CDR3 residues: CASSPRGSGSNQPQHF. The CDR3 DNA is TGTGCCAGCAGCCCTAGGGGTAGTGGTAGCAATCAGCCCCAGCATTTT.

The chain uses TRBV2 and TRBJ2-5; possible D gene TRBD1, 6 bases. The V end was cut by 6 bases, the J end by 4 bases, with 12 bases between. From germline, CDR1 is SNHLY and CDR2 FYNNEI. There are 13 residues in the CDR3. For the CDR3, the DNA is TGTGCCAGCAGCATTGACAGGTCAGAGACCCAGTACTTC. This codes for CASSIDRSETQYF.